The 7 T cell receptor beta chains presented below share a single source sample, sequenced in a study of T cells expressing NK-cell markers (dated by TCRdb to 2019 to 2021). Library method: 5' RACE. TCRdb names Illumina HiSeq 2000 as the instrument used. With the reads reprocessed by TCRdb, a single entry stands for each CDR3 protein sequence and no DNA is reported. The sample table includes under 600,000 distinct CDR3 sequences. The ten largest make up about 1.5% of the sample. The sequenced material came from blood T cells: a sorted CD56 or NKG2C T cell subset, CD4+ or CD8+ T cells, or bulk PBMC T cells (not recorded which). The receptors shown here come from a woman between 45 and 65 years old in good health. Donor details come from another sample of the same person, matched by shared clones.

The chain combines TRBV12-3 or TRBV12-4 with TRBJ2-1; TCRdb's D call of TRBD2 is untestable without DNA. This CDR3 has 13 residues. The CDR3 sequence is CASSVRLYNEQFF.

This chain links TRBV11-1 with TRBJ2-3; lacking DNA, the TRBD1 call made by TCRdb goes unchecked. Germline V gene lookup returns CDR1 SGHAT and CDR2 FQDESV (reference sequence). This CDR3 is 16 amino acids long. The CDR3 loop is CASSLAASGTLNTQYF.

The chain uses TRBV11-2 and TRBJ2-7; TCRdb outputs TRBD1, but without DNA this stays unchecked. The CDR3 is 14 amino acids. Germline CDR1 reads SGHAT; CDR2 reads FQNNGV. The CDR3 reads CASRLDSPAYEQYF.

The rearrangement joins TRBV25-1 to TRBJ2-5; the TRBD1 assignment by TCRdb is unverifiable without DNA. The length of the CDR3 is 17 residues. The germline CDR1 and CDR2 sequences are MGHDK and SYGVNS. CDR3 in amino acids: CASSEAGKGRAAETQYF. The variable domain in full, completed from reference TRBV25-1 and TRBJ2-5, reads EADIYQTPRYLVIGTGKKITLECSQTMGHDKMYWYQQDPGMELHLIHYSYGVNSTEKGDLSSESTVSRIRTEHFPLTLESARPSHTSQYLCASSEAGKGRAAETQYFGPGTRLLVL.

The V and J genes are TRBV30 and TRBJ1-4; the D gene TCRdb calls, TRBD1, cannot be checked with no DNA. Germline CDR1 and CDR2: GTSNPN and SVGIG (reference sequence). The CDR3 is 15 residues long. CDR3 in amino acids: CASPGQGATNEKLFF.

This chain joins TRBV20-1 and TRBJ1-1; TCRdb selects TRBD1, and the lack of DNA leaves this call unchecked. Germline CDR1 reads DFQATT; CDR2 reads SNEGSKA (reference sequence). There are 11 residues in the CDR3. The CDR3 here is CSASPRQGAFF.

This rearrangement joins TRBV29-1 to TRBJ2-2; TCRdb names TRBD2, which stays unverified in the absence of DNA. The CDR3 length is 14 residues. Germline CDR1 SQVTM, CDR2 ANQGSEA. CDR3 loop: CSGLSGRAAGELFF.